This T cell receptor (beta chain) was sequenced in a study of blood T cells in healthy people across ages. The V segment lost 1 base and the J segment 0 bases; nucleotides outside the gene matches: 1. CDR1 and CDR2 from the germline V gene are SGHRS and YFSETQ. The CDR3 runs 16 residues. Study-level points and caveats: The fall in TCR beta diversity per million T cells was roughly linear with age.

Alongside a J-beta primer mix, a sample-barcoded 5' primer served in a second PCR lasting about 6 to 12 cycles. TCRdb reprocessed the 5' RACE reads with MiXCR, giving one entry per CDR3 protein. The sample includes about 640,000 distinct CDR3 sequences, roughly 50% of them seen just once. To note about this clonotype: Its antigen is still unknown.

The sequenced material came from blood. The chain combines TRBV5-1 with TRBJ1-4; 9 nucleotides agree with TRBD1. The TCR comes from a man aged 60 to 69 in good health. The CDR3 region has the DNA TGCGCCAGCAGCTTGCGACAGGGGGCAACTAATGAAAAACTGTTTTTT. It translates to CASSLRQGATNEKLFF.